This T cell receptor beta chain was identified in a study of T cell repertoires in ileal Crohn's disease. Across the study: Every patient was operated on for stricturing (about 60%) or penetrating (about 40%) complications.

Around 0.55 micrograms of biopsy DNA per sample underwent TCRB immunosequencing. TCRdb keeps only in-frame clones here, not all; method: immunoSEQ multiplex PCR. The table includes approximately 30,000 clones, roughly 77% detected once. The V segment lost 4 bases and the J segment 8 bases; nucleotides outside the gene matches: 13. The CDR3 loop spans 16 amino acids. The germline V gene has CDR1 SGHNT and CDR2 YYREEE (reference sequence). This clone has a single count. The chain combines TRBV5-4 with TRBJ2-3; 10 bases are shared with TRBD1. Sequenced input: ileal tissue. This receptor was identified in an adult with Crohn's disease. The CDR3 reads CASSLKTGTGAGTQYF. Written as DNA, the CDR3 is TGTGCCAGCAGCCTCAAAACCGGGACAGGGGCAGGTACGCAGTATTTT.